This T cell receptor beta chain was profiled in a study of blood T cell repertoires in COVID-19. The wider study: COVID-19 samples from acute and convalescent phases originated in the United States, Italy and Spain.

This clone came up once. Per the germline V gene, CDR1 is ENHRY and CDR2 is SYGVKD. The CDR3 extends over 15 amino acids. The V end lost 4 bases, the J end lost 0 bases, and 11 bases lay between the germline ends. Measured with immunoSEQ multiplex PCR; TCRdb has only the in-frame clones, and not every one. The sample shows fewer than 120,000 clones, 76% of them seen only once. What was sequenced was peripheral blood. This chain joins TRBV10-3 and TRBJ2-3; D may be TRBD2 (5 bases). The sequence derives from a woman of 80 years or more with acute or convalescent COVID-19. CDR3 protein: CAISVDGVSTDTQYF. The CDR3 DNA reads TGTGCCATCAGTGTGGACGGGGTTAGCACAGATACGCAGTATTTT.